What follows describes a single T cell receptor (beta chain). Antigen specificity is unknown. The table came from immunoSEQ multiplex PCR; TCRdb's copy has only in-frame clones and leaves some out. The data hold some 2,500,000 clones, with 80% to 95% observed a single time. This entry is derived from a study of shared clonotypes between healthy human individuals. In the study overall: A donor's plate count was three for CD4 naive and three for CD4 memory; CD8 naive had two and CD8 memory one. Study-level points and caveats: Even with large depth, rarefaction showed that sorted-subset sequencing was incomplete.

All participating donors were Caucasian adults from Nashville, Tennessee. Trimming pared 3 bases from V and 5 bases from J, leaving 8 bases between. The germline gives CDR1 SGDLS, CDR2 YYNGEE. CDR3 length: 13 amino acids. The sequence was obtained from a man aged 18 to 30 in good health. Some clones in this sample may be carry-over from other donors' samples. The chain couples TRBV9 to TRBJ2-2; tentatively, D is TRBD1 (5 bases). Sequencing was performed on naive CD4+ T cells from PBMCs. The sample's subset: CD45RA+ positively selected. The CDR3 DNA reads TGTGCCAGCAGCGCCTGGACAACCGGGGAGCTGTTTTTT. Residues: CASSAWTTGELFF.